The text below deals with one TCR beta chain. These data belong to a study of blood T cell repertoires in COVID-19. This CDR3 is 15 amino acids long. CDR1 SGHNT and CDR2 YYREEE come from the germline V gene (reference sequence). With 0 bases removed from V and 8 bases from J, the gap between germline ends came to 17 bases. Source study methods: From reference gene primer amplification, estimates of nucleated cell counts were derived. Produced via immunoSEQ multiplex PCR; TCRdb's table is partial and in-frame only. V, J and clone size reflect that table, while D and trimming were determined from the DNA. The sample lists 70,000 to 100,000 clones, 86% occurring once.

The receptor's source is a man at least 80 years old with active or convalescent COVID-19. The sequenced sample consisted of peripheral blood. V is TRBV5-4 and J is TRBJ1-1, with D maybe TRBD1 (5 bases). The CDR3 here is CASSLDRILSIEAFF. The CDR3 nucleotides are TGTGCCAGCAGCTTGGACAGGATACTTTCAATCGAAGCTTTCTTT.